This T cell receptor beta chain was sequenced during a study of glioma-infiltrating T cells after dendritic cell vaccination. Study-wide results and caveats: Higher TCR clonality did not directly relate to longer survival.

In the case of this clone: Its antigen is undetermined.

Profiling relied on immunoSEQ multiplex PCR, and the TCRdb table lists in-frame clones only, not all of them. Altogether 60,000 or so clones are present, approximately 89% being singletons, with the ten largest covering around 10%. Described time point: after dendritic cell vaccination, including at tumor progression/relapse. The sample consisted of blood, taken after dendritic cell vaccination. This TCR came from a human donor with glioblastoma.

CDR3 nucleotide sequence: TGTGCCACCAGCAGAGCCGGGAGCTCCTACGAGCAGTACTTC. The encoded protein is CATSRAGSSYEQYF. This rearrangement joins TRBV15 to TRBJ2-7; tentatively, D is TRBD2 (6 bases). V lost 1 base and J lost 0, with 7 bases in between. CDR3 length: 14 residues. Looked up from germline, CDR1 is LNHNV and CDR2 is YYDKDF (reference sequence).